The present TCR beta chain was sequenced within a study of cytomegalovirus exposure and HLA in healthy donors. The CDR3 is 16 amino acids. Germline CDR1 MNHEY, CDR2 SVGAGI. Trimming stripped 3 bases from V and 3 bases from J, with 17 bases between. The PCR used 60 Vbeta and 13 Jbeta primers. How the authors handled the data: A later analysis counted around 74 million unique TCR beta chains, some 12 million shared. Only in-frame clones appear in the TCRdb table, and some are missing; sequencing was by immunoSEQ multiplex PCR. The DNA gave D and trimming, while V, J and clone size come from that table. Among about 120,000 clones listed, roughly 80% were seen once. Those who donated were healthy bone marrow donors. The study, taken as a whole, reports: 16,951 TCR beta sequences were associated with HLA alleles at 0.05 false discovery rate in a later analysis. Immune exposure data for these donors was limited to CMV serostatus.

Notes on this clone: What it binds is not known.

This clonotype was sampled from a man aged 25-45 years in good health and CMV-seropositive. The chain joins TRBV6-5 to TRBJ1-1; TRBD1 is a possible D gene (5 bases). Sequenced input: PBMCs. The CDR3 region is CASSYGAHTRDTEAFF. As DNA, the CDR3 is TGTGCCAGCAGTTATGGGGCCCATACCAGGGACACTGAAGCTTTCTTT.